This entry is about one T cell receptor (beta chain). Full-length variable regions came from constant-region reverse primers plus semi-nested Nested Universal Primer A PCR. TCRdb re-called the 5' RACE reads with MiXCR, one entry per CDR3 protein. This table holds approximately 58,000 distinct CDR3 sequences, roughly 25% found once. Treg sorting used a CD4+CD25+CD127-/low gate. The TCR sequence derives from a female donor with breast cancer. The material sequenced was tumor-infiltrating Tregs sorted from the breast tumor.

The CDR3 loop is CASSVRVDTKIGYTF. The CDR3 DNA is TGTGCCAGCAGCGTTCGGGTCGATACAAAAATTGGCTACACCTTC. The V and J genes are TRBV9 and TRBJ1-2, with D uncertain. The length of the CDR3 is 15 residues. Trimming took off 2 bases at V and 7 bases at J, with 18 bases between the two ends. The germline gives CDR1 SGDLS, CDR2 YYNGEE.